A single count supports the clone carrying this T cell receptor beta chain. This entry is derived from a study of blood T cell repertoires in COVID-19. Deletions cut 0 bases from V and 7 bases from J, with 25 bases between. Per germline, CDR1 LGHNA and CDR2 YSLEER. The CDR3 spans 19 residues. Per the study methods: The assay estimated nucleated cells by amplifying reference gene primers. TCRdb's copy holds only in-frame clones and misses some; the assay was immunoSEQ multiplex PCR. The DNA gave D and trimming, while V, J and clone size come from that table. The sample gives approximately 210,000 clones, roughly 82% of which show up once; roughly 12% is in the top ten.

This clonotype originated in a man in his forties who had recovered from COVID-19. The source material was PBMCs or T cells enriched from blood (not recorded which). The V call is TRBV4-3, the J call TRBJ1-5, with D uncertain. CDR3 region: CASSQDHISRQARGQPQHF. CDR3 nucleotides: TGCGCCAGCAGCCAAGATCATATAAGTCGGCAGGCCCGCGGGCAGCCCCAGCATTTT.